This TCR beta chain was recorded in a study of OX40 agonist ivuxolimab in advanced cancers. Study information: Aged 23 to 79 with a mean of approximately 57 years, they were about 78% male.

With respect to this clone: Its antigen is unidentified.

Regarding the study as a whole: Clonal expansion by week 6 occurred in CD4+ and CD8+ blood T cells (at 0.1 to 3.0 mg/kg).

Libraries were prepared by immunoSEQ multiplex PCR; TCRdb keeps only in-frame clonotypes and omits some of them. Among 77,000 or so clones listed, around nine tenths were seen once. The clonotype comes from an adult with an advanced solid tumor such as melanoma, head and neck, liver or kidney cancer. The source was CD4+ or CD8+ T cells sorted from blood, collected in a trial of the OX40 agonist ivuxolimab.

The CDR3 sequence is CASSDDRGPPPEQFF. The CDR3 region has the DNA TGCGCCAGCAGCGACGACAGGGGGCCCCCCCCTGAGCAGTTCTTC. This chain connects TRBV10-1 to TRBJ2-1, with 10 bases matching TRBD1. V was clipped by 6 bases and J by 9 bases; unmatched bases: 11. Per germline, CDR1 WNHNN and CDR2 SYGVQD (reference sequence). This CDR3 contains 15 residues.